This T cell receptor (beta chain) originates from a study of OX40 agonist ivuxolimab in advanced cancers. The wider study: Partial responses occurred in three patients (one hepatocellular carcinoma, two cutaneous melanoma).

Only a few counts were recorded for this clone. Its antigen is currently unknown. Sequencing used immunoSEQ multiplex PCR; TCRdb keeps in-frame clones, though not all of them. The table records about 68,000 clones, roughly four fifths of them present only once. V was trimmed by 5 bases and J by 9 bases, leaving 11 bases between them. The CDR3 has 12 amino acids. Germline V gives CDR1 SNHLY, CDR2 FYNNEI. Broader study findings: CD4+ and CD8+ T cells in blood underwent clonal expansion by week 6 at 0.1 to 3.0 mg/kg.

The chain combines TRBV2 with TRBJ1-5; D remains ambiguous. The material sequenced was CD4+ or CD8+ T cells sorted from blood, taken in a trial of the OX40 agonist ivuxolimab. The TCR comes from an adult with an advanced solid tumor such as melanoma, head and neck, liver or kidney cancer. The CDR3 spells CASSTDRGPQHF. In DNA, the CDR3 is TGTGCCAGCAGTACCGACCGGGGGCCCCAGCATTTT.